These T cell receptor beta chains were read from a single sample in a study of blood T cell repertoires in COVID-19. Using immunoSEQ multiplex PCR, the repertoire was profiled, and TCRdb retains in-frame clones only, with some absent. The repertoire holds just under 90,000 clones, with more than 70% as singletons. What was sequenced was peripheral blood. These receptors were obtained from a woman at least 80 years old with acute or convalescent COVID-19. CDR3s include the opening cysteine and the closing phenylalanine or tryptophan. Fields, in order: CDR3 length, D gene, clone size, J gene, V gene, CDR3 DNA, CDR3 protein. A D gene is named only where the DNA matches it firmly. Size is omitted from some rows. Given values are once, few, many or a class for expanded clones.

13,.,.,TRBJ1-6,TRBV20-1,TGCAGTGCTAGTGGTGCGGGGAGATCACCCCTCCACTTT,CSASGAGRSPLHF
16,TRBD1,.,TRBJ1-6,TRBV30,TGTGCCTGGACACCACAGGGGTGGGGGGATAATTCACCCCTCCACTTT,CAWTPQGWGDNSPLHF
14,.,.,TRBJ1-3,TRBV2,TGTGCCAGCAGTGAGAACAGAAACGGAAACACCATATATTTT,CASSENRNGNTIYF
19,.,few,TRBJ1-4,TRBV21-1,TGTGCCAGCAGATACCGGGACAGGAAGATCTTTGCAACTAATGAAAAACTGTTTTTT,CASRYRDRKIFATNEKLFF
14,TRBD1,.,TRBJ1-1,TRBV6-5,TGTGCCAGCACCTCCTGGGCGACAGGGACTGAAGCTTTCTTT,CASTSWATGTEAFF
14,TRBD2,.,TRBJ2-7,TRBV10-3,TGTGCCATCAGAGTAGCGGGCCCGACCGACGAGCAGTACTTC,CAIRVAGPTDEQYF
16,TRBD1,.,TRBJ1-4,TRBV5-5,TGTGCCAGCAGGGTGACAGGGGGCCTGGCTAATGAAAAACTGTTTTTT,CASRVTGGLANEKLFF
16,.,.,TRBJ2-1,TRBV4-2,TGTGCCAGCAGCCAAGAGGAAGGCTCCGCGGTCGATGAGCAGTTCTTC,CASSQEEGSAVDEQFF
14,.,.,TRBJ1-3,TRBV2,TGTGCCAGCAGCCAACAGGGATATGGAAACACCATATATTTT,CASSQQGYGNTIYF
15,TRBD1,.,TRBJ1-1,TRBV6-5,TGTGCCAGCAGCCGAGACAGGGGCGAGAACACTGAAGCTTTCTTT,CASSRDRGENTEAFF
17,TRBD2,.,TRBJ2-1,TRBV19,TGTGCCAGTAGTTCCCGACTAGCGGGGGGTTTTTACAATGAGCAGTTCTTC,CASSSRLAGGFYNEQFF
16,TRBD1,few,TRBJ1-2,TRBV5-8,TGTGCCAGCACCAGGAGAGGGGGCCCACTTAACTATGGCTACACCTTC,CASTRRGGPLNYGYTF
17,.,.,TRBJ2-7,TRBV7-8,TGTGCCAGCAGCTGGAACGTCGGGGGGCAAACCCTAACCGGGCAGTACTTC,CASSWNVGGQTLTGQYF
14,TRBD1,.,TRBJ2-3,TRBV9,TGTGCCAGCAGCCGACAGGGGGCTATAGATACGCAGTATTTT,CASSRQGAIDTQYF
12,.,few,TRBJ2-7,TRBV24-1,TGTGCCACCAGTGACAACAGCTACGAGCAGTACTTC,CATSDNSYEQYF
18,.,.,TRBJ1-4,TRBV2,TGTGCCAGCAGTGAAGCGCTTCAGTGGGACACAGTTAATGAAAAACTGTTTTTT,CASSEALQWDTVNEKLFF
14,.,.,TRBJ2-3,TRBV5-4,TGTGCCAGCCCGATCCTCCCTAACACAGATACGCAGTATTTT,CASPILPNTDTQYF
13,.,.,TRBJ1-2,TRBV28,TGTGCCAGCAGTTTAGACAGAAACTATGGCTACACCTTC,CASSLDRNYGYTF
14,TRBD1,.,TRBJ2-1,TRBV10-3,TGTGCCATCAGTGACCGGGACAGGTCTAATGAGCAGTTCTTC,CAISDRDRSNEQFF
16,TRBD1,.,TRBJ1-2,TRBV9,TGTGCCAGCAGCGTCTTAGGGACAGGGCTTGTTTTAGGCTACACCTTC,CASSVLGTGLVLGYTF
15,.,.,TRBJ2-2,TRBV5-1,TGCGCCAGCAGCCACGGACAAACGAACACCGGGGAGCTGTTTTTT,CASSHGQTNTGELFF
14,.,.,TRBJ2-3,TRBV7-2,TGTGCCAGCAGCTTACGGGACTCCTTCCAATCGCAGTATTTT,CASSLRDSFQSQYF
15,.,.,TRBJ1-2,TRBV5-5,TGTGCCAGCAGCTTGGAGGGGGTTCTGCACTCTGGCTACACCTTC,CASSLEGVLHSGYTF
14,.,.,TRBJ2-5,TRBV2,TGTGCCAGCAGTGAGGGGGCCATCCAAGAGACCCAGTACTTC,CASSEGAIQETQYF
12,.,few,TRBJ1-2,TRBV28,TGTGCCAGCAGTTCCGGACAGTATGGCTACACCTTC,CASSSGQYGYTF
13,.,.,TRBJ2-2,TRBV11-1,TGTGCCAGCAGACCCACCGGGACCGGGGAGCTGTTTTTT,CASRPTGTGELFF
13,.,.,TRBJ1-2,TRBV6-2/TRBV6-3,TGTGCCAGCACCCCGGACACCTACTATGGCTACACCTTC,CASTPDTYYGYTF
15,.,.,TRBJ1-3,TRBV7-2,TGTGCCAGCAGCCAGGGGACGGTCGGAATAAACACCATATATTTT,CASSQGTVGINTIYF
14,.,.,TRBJ1-1,TRBV6-5,TGTGCCAGCAGAGCCCGGAAGGAGAGCACTGAAGCTTTCTTT,CASRARKESTEAFF
14,.,.,TRBJ2-5,TRBV6-1,TGTGCCAGCAGTGAAGACCCCCGGGGGGAGACCCAGTACTTC,CASSEDPRGETQYF
14,TRBD1,.,TRBJ2-1,TRBV2,TGTGCCAGCAGTAAAGACAGGGGTGGGAATGAGCAGTTCTTC,CASSKDRGGNEQFF
11,.,.,TRBJ1-2,TRBV29-1,TGCAGCGTTGACAGAACCTATGGCTACACCTTC,CSVDRTYGYTF
15,.,once,TRBJ2-3,TRBV6-5,TGTGCCAGCAGGCCGTCGGGAGATAGCACAGATACGCAGTATTTT,CASRPSGDSTDTQYF
14,.,few,TRBJ2-1,TRBV19,TGTGCCAGTAGTCCCCGGACTGGAGATAATGAGCAGTTCTTC,CASSPRTGDNEQFF
15,TRBD1,.,TRBJ1-2,TRBV11-3,TGTGCCAGCAGCCAAGGACAGGGGCTTGACTATGGCTACACCTTC,CASSQGQGLDYGYTF
17,.,.,TRBJ1-6,TRBV19,TGTGCCAGTAGTATAGATCTAGGTGGACAGCGCGGATCACCCCTCCACTTT,CASSIDLGGQRGSPLHF
14,TRBD1,.,TRBJ1-1,TRBV18,TGTGCCAGCGTAACCGGGACAGGAGGTACTGAAGCTTTCTTT,CASVTGTGGTEAFF
16,.,.,TRBJ1-6,TRBV3-1/TRBV3-2,TGTGCCAGCAGGGACGACGCGGGGGTATATAATTCACCCCTCCACTTT,CASRDDAGVYNSPLHF
15,.,.,TRBJ1-1,TRBV10-3,TGTGCCATCAGTGAGTATACAGGGATCCTCACTGAAGCTTTCTTT,CAISEYTGILTEAFF
13,TRBD1,.,TRBJ1-1,TRBV20-1,TGCAGTGCTAGTGCGACAGGGGACACTGAAGCTTTCTTT,CSASATGDTEAFF
13,.,.,TRBJ1-1,TRBV7-2,TGTGCCAGCAGCTTAGTGGGAGAATCTGAAGCTTTCTTT,CASSLVGESEAFF
12,.,.,TRBJ1-2,TRBV29-1,TGCAGCGTTGAAGATTTGGAGGGAAGTAACACCTTC,CSVEDLEGSNTF
15,TRBD1,once,TRBJ2-7,TRBV27,TGTGCCAGTTTCACTCCCGGACAGGGGGCTCACGAGCAGTACTTC,CASFTPGQGAHEQYF
16,.,.,TRBJ1-3,TRBV11-2,TGTGCCAGCAGCTTAGAAAGAGGGGGAACTGGAAACACCATATATTTT,CASSLERGGTGNTIYF
15,.,.,TRBJ2-2,TRBV19,TGTGCCAGTAGTACGGCTAGCTTCGGCGTGGGGGAGCTGTTTTTT,CASSTASFGVGELFF
16,.,.,TRBJ2-3,TRBV2,TGTGCCAGCAGCGTCCTGGGGCTGCCCAGCACAGATACGCAGTATTTT,CASSVLGLPSTDTQYF
14,.,many,TRBJ1-5,TRBV7-2,TGTGCCAGCAGCGTATACAGGGGCAATCAGCCCCAGCATTTT,CASSVYRGNQPQHF
13,.,once,TRBJ1-1,TRBV28,TGTGCGGATAGGGGGGGGTCCGGCACTGAAGCTTTCTTT,CADRGGSGTEAFF
15,TRBD1,once,TRBJ1-2,TRBV2,TGTGCCAGCACTCGAGCGGCAGGGGGCACCCGTGGCTACACCTTC,CASTRAAGGTRGYTF
13,.,.,TRBJ2-7,TRBV11-2,TGTGCCAGCACCGATCTTAAGCGCTACGAGCAGTACTTC,CASTDLKRYEQYF
14,.,.,TRBJ2-3,TRBV6-4,TGTGCCAGCAGTGACTCGGAGGGCGCAGATACGCAGTATTTT,CASSDSEGADTQYF
15,TRBD1,.,TRBJ1-3,TRBV4-3,TGCGCCAGCAGCCAATTGACAGGGACTGGAAACACCATATATTTT,CASSQLTGTGNTIYF
13,.,once,TRBJ2-2,TRBV19,TGTGCCAGTCGACAAGCGAACACCGGGGAGCTGTTTTTT,CASRQANTGELFF
13,.,.,TRBJ1-1,TRBV7-9,TGTGCCAGCAGCCCTGAGGTTGGTACTGAAGCTTTCTTT,CASSPEVGTEAFF
13,.,.,TRBJ1-1,TRBV27,TGTGCCAGCAGTCAGGGGCCCGAAACTGAAGCTTTCTTT,CASSQGPETEAFF